This T cell receptor (beta chain) emerged from a study of Graves' ophthalmopathy and Graves' hyperthyroidism. Additional autoimmune diseases, uncontrolled infections, pregnancy or lactation disqualified patients. As the template, RNA transcripts were used to amplify TCR beta CDR3 regions. The workflow started with a first-round RT-PCR run with HTBI primers and then moved on to a second-round multiplex PCR. TCRdb processed the multiplex PCR reads anew with MiXCR; each CDR3 protein has one entry. The sample carries 560,000 or so distinct CDR3 sequences, roughly 39% recorded once. The CDR3 sequence is 16 residues long. Trimming left V 3 bases short and J 0 bases short, with 12 bases between. The germline CDR1 and CDR2 sequences are SEHNR and FQNEAQ (reference sequence).

V is TRBV7-9 and J is TRBJ1-3; D gene ambiguous. The origin of this receptor is an adult man with Graves' hyperthyroidism. Source material: peripheral blood or thyroid tissue (not recorded which). The DNA for the CDR3 is TGTGCCAGCAGCTTGGATCCACCGAGCTCTGGAAACACCATATATTTT. Encoded protein: CASSLDPPSSGNTIYF.